This TCR beta chain was obtained from a study of blood T cell repertoires in COVID-19. For the study at large: Samples of COVID-19 (acute and convalescent) were obtained from the United States, Italy and Spain.

Germline assignment: CDR1 MNHEY and CDR2 SMNVEV (reference sequence). With V trimmed by 5 bases and J by 0 bases, 1 base remained unmatched. The CDR3 extends over 13 amino acids. This clone was recorded a few times. Measured with immunoSEQ multiplex PCR; TCRdb has only the in-frame clones, and not every one. The table records about 86,000 clones, around 82% of them present only once. The sequenced material came from peripheral blood. The sequence was collected from a woman over 75 with acute or convalescent COVID-19. J is TRBJ2-7 and V is TRBV27; TRBD1 matches 7 bases. The CDR3: CASSRDSSYEQYF. CDR3 DNA sequence: TGTGCCAGCAGTCGGGACAGCTCCTACGAGCAGTACTTC.